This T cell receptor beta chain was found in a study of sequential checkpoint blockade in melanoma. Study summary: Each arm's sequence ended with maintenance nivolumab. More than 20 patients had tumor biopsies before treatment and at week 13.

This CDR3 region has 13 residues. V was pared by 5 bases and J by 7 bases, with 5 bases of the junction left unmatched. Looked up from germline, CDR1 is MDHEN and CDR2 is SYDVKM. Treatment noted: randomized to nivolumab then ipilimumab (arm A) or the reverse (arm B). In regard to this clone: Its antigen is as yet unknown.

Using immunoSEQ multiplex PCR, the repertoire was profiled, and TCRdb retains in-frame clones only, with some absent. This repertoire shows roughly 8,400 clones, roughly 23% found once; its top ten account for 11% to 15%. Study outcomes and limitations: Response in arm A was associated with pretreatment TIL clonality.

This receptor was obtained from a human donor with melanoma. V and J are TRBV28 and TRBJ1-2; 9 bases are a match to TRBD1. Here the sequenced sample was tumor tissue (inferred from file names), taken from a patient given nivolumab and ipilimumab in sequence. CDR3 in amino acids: CASSPQGAFGYTF. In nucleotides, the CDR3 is TGTGCCAGCAGTCCACAGGGGGCGTTTGGCTACACCTTC.